This is a list of T cell receptor beta chains from one sample in a study of T cells in Graves' hyperthyroidism and ophthalmopathy. MiXCR, applied by TCRdb to the multiplex PCR reads, yields one record per CDR3 protein. The repertoire holds tens of thousands of distinct CDR3 sequences, around 40% seen once, with over 9% in the top ten. The sample comprised blood. These receptor sequences come from a woman aged 25 to 39 with Graves' hyperthyroidism. Each CDR3 is given with its conserved first and last residue. D genes are given only for firm matches. Expanded clones are given a class, and other clones once, few, many or no size at all.

d_gene: TRBD2
abundance: NA
j_gene: TRBJ2-6
v_gene: TRBV15
CDR3aa: CATSRDPGLAGVSGANVLTF
CDR3nt: TGTGCCACCAGCAGAGATCCGGGACTAGCGGGAGTCTCAGGGGCCAACGTCCTGACTTTC

d_gene: NA
abundance: medium-sized
j_gene: TRBJ1-5
v_gene: TRBV19
CDR3aa: CASSIATANQPQHF
CDR3nt: TGTGCCAGTAGTATAGCAACCGCCAATCAGCCCCAGCATTTT

d_gene: NA
abundance: medium-sized
j_gene: TRBJ2-7
v_gene: TRBV2
CDR3aa: CASSKGTYEQYF
CDR3nt: TGTGCCAGCAGCAAGGGGACCTACGAGCAGTACTTC

d_gene: NA
abundance: medium-sized
j_gene: TRBJ1-1
v_gene: TRBV2
CDR3aa: CASSEIYRTEAFF
CDR3nt: TGTGCCAGCAGTGAAATCTATCGCACTGAAGCTTTCTTT

d_gene: TRBD2
abundance: few
j_gene: TRBJ2-7
v_gene: TRBV2
CDR3aa: CASSVGGFGYEQYF
CDR3nt: TGTGCCAGCAGTGTGGGAGGGTTCGGCTACGAGCAGTACTTC

d_gene: TRBD2
abundance: NA
j_gene: TRBJ2-7
v_gene: TRBV10-3
CDR3aa: CAISPGLAGGMGCSEQYF
CDR3nt: TGTGCCATCAGCCCAGGACTAGCGGGAGGGATGGGCTGCTCCGAGCAGTACTTC

d_gene: NA
abundance: NA
j_gene: TRBJ2-3
v_gene: TRBV2
CDR3aa: CASSVSSPSDTQYF
CDR3nt: TGTGCCAGCAGTGTCTCTAGCCCCAGCGATACGCAGTATTTT

d_gene: TRBD2
abundance: NA
j_gene: TRBJ2-1
v_gene: TRBV28
CDR3aa: CASSSWGEGFF
CDR3nt: TGTGCCAGCAGTAGTTGGGGGGAGGGGTTCTTC

d_gene: NA
abundance: NA
j_gene: TRBJ2-2
v_gene: TRBV7-2
CDR3aa: CASSQITGATGELFF
CDR3nt: TGTGCCAGCAGCCAGATCACCGGCGCCACCGGGGAGCTGTTTTTT

d_gene: NA
abundance: once
j_gene: TRBJ2-5
v_gene: TRBV24-1
CDR3aa: CATSDSAGPQETQYF
CDR3nt: TGTGCCACCAGTGATTCTGCGGGACCCCAAGAGACCCAGTACTTC

d_gene: NA
abundance: NA
j_gene: TRBJ2-7
v_gene: TRBV4-2
CDR3aa: CASSQGTVGGEQYF
CDR3nt: TGTGCCAGCAGCCAAGGGACGGTCGGTGGGGAGCAGTACTTC

d_gene: NA
abundance: once
j_gene: TRBJ2-7
v_gene: TRBV6-9
CDR3aa: CASSGRVRHSLGEQYF
CDR3nt: TGTGCCAGCAGTGGTCGGGTACGTCACTCCCTTGGCGAGCAGTACTTC

d_gene: TRBD1
abundance: NA
j_gene: TRBJ2-7
v_gene: TRBV7-9
CDR3aa: CASSPPPRDRGHDEQYF
CDR3nt: TGTGCCAGCAGCCCTCCACCCCGGGACAGGGGGCACGACGAGCAGTACTTC

d_gene: NA
abundance: NA
j_gene: TRBJ2-3
v_gene: TRBV29-1
CDR3aa: CSGNPGSGFTDTQYF
CDR3nt: TGCAGCGGAAACCCCGGGAGCGGGTTCACAGATACGCAGTATTTT

d_gene: NA
abundance: many
j_gene: TRBJ2-7
v_gene: TRBV30
CDR3aa: CAWSVSMGYEQYF
CDR3nt: TGTGCCTGGAGTGTTAGCATGGGCTACGAGCAGTACTTC

d_gene: NA
abundance: many
j_gene: TRBJ2-1
v_gene: TRBV5-1
CDR3aa: CASSLGSGWNEQFF
CDR3nt: TGCGCCAGCAGCTTAGGCTCCGGGTGGAATGAGCAGTTCTTC

d_gene: NA
abundance: NA
j_gene: TRBJ2-6
v_gene: TRBV19
CDR3aa: CASSPESSGANVLTF
CDR3nt: TGTGCCAGCTCCCCGGAGAGCTCTGGGGCCAACGTCCTGACTTTC

d_gene: NA
abundance: many
j_gene: TRBJ2-6
v_gene: TRBV19
CDR3aa: CASSMLGPSPGANVLTF
CDR3nt: TGTGCCAGTAGTATGCTGGGCCCCAGCCCTGGGGCCAACGTCCTGACTTTC

d_gene: NA
abundance: many
j_gene: TRBJ1-1
v_gene: TRBV6-1
CDR3aa: CASSRVMNTEAFF
CDR3nt: TGTGCCAGCAGCCGAGTCATGAACACTGAAGCTTTCTTT